What follows are 25 T cell receptor beta chains derived from one specimen sequenced in a study of cytomegalovirus exposure and HLA in healthy donors. PCR was performed using 60 Vbeta and 13 Jbeta primers. Some clones are missing from TCRdb's copy, which holds only in-frame ones; the method was immunoSEQ multiplex PCR. The table shows under 200,000 clones, with around 82% occurring only once. The sequencing input was PBMCs. These receptors were collected from a man aged 40-49 years in good health and CMV-seronegative.

This clone occurred once. The chain joins TRBV1 to TRBJ2-3; TRBD2, the table's D call, was not compared with the DNA. TRBV1 is a pseudogene. This CDR3 region has 14 residues. The CDR3 DNA reads TGCACCAGCAGCCAGACTACCAACCAAGATACGCAGTATTTT. Amino acid sequence: CTSSQTTNQDTQYF.

The J gene is TRBJ2-3, the V gene TRBV21-1; TRBD2 was called by the table and not checked on the DNA. TRBV21-1 is labeled a pseudogene. CDR3 length: 19 residues. The CDR3 DNA reads as TGTGCCAGCAGCAAGGGGTCCGGGGCGGGAGAGGGACATATAGATACGCAGTATTTT. Protein product: CASSKGSGAGEGHIDTQYF.

V gene TRBV6-5 combines with J gene TRBJ1-2; a possible D gene is TRBD1 (5 bases). The CDR3 is 14 amino acids. Germline values: CDR1 MNHEY, CDR2 SVGAGI. Trimming stripped 6 bases from V and 0 bases from J, with 11 bases between. The CDR3 sequence is CASRNGGTNYGYTF. The CDR3 DNA follows: TGTGCCAGCAGGAACGGGGGAACTAACTATGGCTACACCTTC.

J is TRBJ2-1 and V is TRBV19, with 11 bases lining up with TRBD2. Germline trimming cut 5 bases from V and 4 bases from J; bases unmatched to any gene: 4. CDR1 and CDR2 (germline): LNHDA, SQIVND (reference sequence). The CDR3 is 15 residues long. CDR3 DNA: TGTGCCAGTAGTCGACTAGCGGGAATTTACAATGAGCAGTTCTTC. Residues: CASSRLAGIYNEQFF.

V and J are TRBV7-2 and TRBJ2-2, with D tentatively TRBD2 (6 bases). V gave up 5 bases and J gave up 4 bases, with 11 bases separating them. Per germline, CDR1 SGHTA and CDR2 FQGNSA. This CDR3 region has 14 residues. The chain's CDR3 is CASSLGLPTGELFF. The CDR3 DNA follows: TGTGCCAGCAGCCTGGGACTTCCCACCGGGGAGCTGTTTTTT. Using reference TRBV7-2 and TRBJ2-2 for the parts outside the CDR3, the full variable domain is GAGVSQSPSNKVTEKGKDVELRCDPISGHTALYWYRQSLGQGLEFLIYFQGNSAPDKSGLPSDRFSAERTGGSVSTLTIQRTQQEDSAVYLCASSLGLPTGELFFGEGSRLTVL.

Comments on this clone: The same CDR3 is also encoded by other DNA sequences in this sample. The chain links TRBV5-4 to TRBJ1-1; D gene uncertain. Trimming removed 3 bases at V and 4 bases at J, with 10 bases between. Per germline, CDR1 SGHNT and CDR2 YYREEE (reference sequence). The CDR3 is made up of 13 amino acids. The DNA for the CDR3 is TGTGCCAGCAGCTCGGACCGGGGCACTGAAGCTTTCTTT. It is translated as CASSSDRGTEAFF.

The rearrangement uses TRBV11-2 and TRBJ2-7; possible D gene TRBD2, 6 bases. The CDR3 runs to 14 residues. The V end was cut by 5 bases, the J end by 5 bases, with 16 bases between. Germline values: CDR1 SGHAT, CDR2 FQNNGV. In nucleotides, the CDR3 is TGTGCCAGCAGCCTCGATTCGGGGAGGAACGAGCAGTACTTC. Protein: CASSLDSGRNEQYF.

The rearrangement joins TRBV9 to TRBJ1-4, with 11 bases aligning to TRBD1. The CDR3 consists of 16 residues. V lost 2 bases to trimming and J lost 3 bases; unmatched junction nucleotides: 3. Germline CDR1 and CDR2: SGDLS and YYNGEE. As DNA, the CDR3 is TGTGCCAGCAGCGTGGACAGGGGGCTTGCTAATGAAAAACTGTTTTTT. This translates into CASSVDRGLANEKLFF.

This rearrangement joins TRBV10-3 to TRBJ1-5; no clear D gene. This CDR3 spans 14 amino acids. V was clipped by 2 bases and J by 5 bases, with 10 bases between them. Germline V CDR1 and CDR2: ENHRY, SYGVKD. The DNA for the CDR3 is TGTGCCATCAGTGAGACCGGAGTTGATCAGCCCCAGCATTTT. It encodes CAISETGVDQPQHF.

J is TRBJ2-3 and V is TRBV5-1; D is uncertain. Germline V gene data show CDR1 as SGHRS and CDR2 as YFSETQ. V was shortened by 0 bases and J by 0 bases, with 8 bases between the two germline ends. This CDR3 has 15 amino acids. Written as DNA, the CDR3 is TGCGCCAGCAGCTTGGGTGTTACTAGCACAGATACGCAGTATTTT. This gives the protein CASSLGVTSTDTQYF.

The CDR3 reads CASSLDSGFGGYTF. The DNA for the CDR3 is TGTGCCAGCAGCTTAGATTCAGGCTTTGGGGGCTACACCTTC. V is TRBV11-2 and J is TRBJ1-2; the D is unclear. Trimming stripped 0 bases from V and 8 bases from J, with 13 bases between. Germline loops: CDR1 SGHAT, CDR2 FQNNGV. The CDR3 runs 14 residues. Filled out from reference TRBV11-2 and TRBJ1-2, the complete variable domain reads EAGVAQSPRYKIIEKRQSVAFWCNPISGHATLYWYQQILGQGPKLLIQFQNNGVVDDSQLPKDRFSAERLKGVDSTLKIQPAKLEDSAVYLCASSLDSGFGGYTFGSGTRLTVV.

The V gene is TRBV5-1, the J gene TRBJ2-1; D is possibly TRBD2 (5 bases). CDR1 SGHRS and CDR2 YFSETQ come from the germline V gene. This CDR3 has 15 amino acids. The V gene lost 1 base and the J gene lost 8 bases, with 16 bases spanning the gap. CDR3 protein: CASSLRTRPTDEQFF. As DNA, the CDR3 is TGCGCCAGCAGCTTGCGTACTAGACCTACCGATGAGCAGTTCTTC.

V is TRBV19 and J is TRBJ2-1; a weak D match, TRBD1 (6 bases). Germline V gene data show CDR1 as LNHDA and CDR2 as SQIVND (reference sequence). The CDR3 contains 15 residues. V was pared by 4 bases and J by 9 bases, with 19 bases between. In DNA form, the CDR3 reads TGTGCCAGTAGTACCGAGGGGACAACCTACGGTGAGCAGTTCTTC. Amino acids: CASSTEGTTYGEQFF.

The CDR3 DNA reads as TGTGCCAGCAGCTTCCACGGGCCCCAGGGGGCAATTGAAGCTTTCTTT. Protein: CASSFHGPQGAIEAFF. The chain uses TRBV11-2 and TRBJ1-1, with 8 bases lining up with TRBD1. Trimming cost V 3 bases and J 7 bases; bases outside gene matches: 13. This CDR3 is built from 16 residues. Germline CDR1 SGHAT, CDR2 FQNNGV.

As regards this clone: At one of its ends the junction is not consistent with the germline gene, which may arise from a read error. The chain carries TRBV6-1 and TRBJ1-1; TRBD1 is a possible D gene (6 bases). Per germline, CDR1 MNHNS and CDR2 SASEGT. The CDR3 is 15 residues long. CDR3 in DNA: TGTGCCAGCACTGAAACGGCAGGGGCGTACACTGAAGCTTTCTTT. It encodes CASTETAGAYTEAFF.

This rearrangement joins TRBV19 to TRBJ2-7, with 8 bases lining up with TRBD2. Germline loops: CDR1 LNHDA, CDR2 SQIVND (reference sequence). Germline trimming cut 8 bases from V and 3 bases from J; bases unmatched to any gene: 9. The CDR3 consists of 14 residues. CDR3 loop: CASSGGSMIYEQYF. CDR3 sequence (DNA): TGTGCCAGTTCGGGGGGGTCGATGATCTACGAGCAGTACTTC.

The gene calls are TRBV18 and TRBJ1-5; tentatively, D is TRBD1 (6 bases). Trimming shortened V by 2 bases and J by 5 bases, and 13 bases separated the two germline ends. The CDR3 is made up of 15 amino acids. Germline CDR1 reads KGHSH; CDR2 reads LQKENI. The DNA of the CDR3 is TGTGCCAGCTCACCAGCTGCAGGGGTGGATCAGCCCCAGCATTTT. Protein: CASSPAAGVDQPQHF.

The rearrangement links TRBV6-5 to TRBJ1-3; D is unresolved. The CDR3 spans 13 residues. The germline V and J ends were trimmed by 2 bases and 3 bases, with 5 bases remaining between them. Germline V CDR1 and CDR2: MNHEY, SVGAGI. As DNA, the CDR3 is TGTGCCAGCAGTTACCCAGGTGGAAACACCATATATTTT. It encodes CASSYPGGNTIYF.

The J gene is TRBJ1-2, the V gene TRBV4-3; D is unclear. The CDR3 runs 16 residues. The V and J ends lost 4 bases and 4 bases respectively, with 19 bases between them. The germline V gene encodes CDR1 LGHNA and CDR2 YSLEER. The CDR3 loop reads CASSPPNAGSGYGYTF. CDR3 sequence (DNA): TGCGCCAGCAGCCCACCCAACGCGGGCTCGGGCTATGGCTACACCTTC.

The genes are TRBV5-1 and TRBJ1-5, with TRBD1 identical over 8 bases. Germline lookup yields CDR1 SGHRS and CDR2 YFSETQ. This CDR3 region has 15 residues. Unmatched junction bases numbered 6, after V lost 0 bases and J lost 7 bases. In DNA, the CDR3 is TGCGCCAGCAGCTTGGAGACAGGGGACGGCCAGCCCCAGCATTTT. Its protein is CASSLETGDGQPQHF.

The chain carries TRBV10-3 and TRBJ1-2, with TRBD1 matching over 7 bases. The CDR3 length is 19 residues. V shed 6 bases, J shed 1 base, and the junction held 20 bases outside the gene matches. Germline V gene sequence: CDR1 ENHRY, CDR2 SYGVKD. The chain's CDR3 is CAIRRRGRGPDDHNYGYTF. CDR3 DNA sequence: TGTGCCATCAGGAGGAGGGGGCGCGGTCCGGATGATCATAACTATGGCTACACCTTC.

The chain combines TRBV14 with TRBJ2-7, with unresolved D. Trimming took 4 bases from V and 0 from J, leaving 10 bases between them. This CDR3 has 14 residues. CDR1 is SGHDN, CDR2 FVKESK, per germline. This chain's CDR3 is CASSRLQSSYEQYF. The CDR3 DNA reads TGTGCCAGCAGCCGCCTACAGAGCTCCTACGAGCAGTACTTC.

The genes are TRBV4-1 and TRBJ2-7; weak D call: TRBD1 (5 bases). Trimming took off 0 bases at V and 0 bases at J, with 9 bases between the two ends. This CDR3 has 15 residues. Germline values: CDR1 MGHRA, CDR2 YSYEKL. CDR3 in DNA: TGCGCCAGCAGCCAAGAACAGGCCAGCTCCTACGAGCAGTACTTC. Protein product: CASSQEQASSYEQYF.

Only a few counts were recorded for this clone. The J gene is TRBJ2-7, the V gene TRBV6-5, with D possibly being TRBD1 (6 bases). This CDR3 comprises 13 residues. Germline V gives CDR1 MNHEY, CDR2 SVGAGI. With 5 bases removed from V and 0 bases from J, the gap between germline ends came to 8 bases. This CDR3 is CASSRTASYEQYF. DNA of the CDR3: TGTGCCAGCAGTCGGACAGCCTCCTACGAGCAGTACTTC.

The rearrangement joins TRBV6-5 to TRBJ1-1; D remains unclear. The CDR3 has 14 residues. Germline assignment: CDR1 MNHEY and CDR2 SVGAGI. V lost 5 bases to trimming and J lost 3 bases, with 13 bases between them. CDR3 residues: CASSTPGSDTEAFF. The CDR3 DNA follows: TGTGCCAGCAGTACGCCCGGGAGCGACACTGAAGCTTTCTTT.